This TCR beta chain is from a study of OX40 agonist ivuxolimab in advanced cancers. The data were produced by immunoSEQ multiplex PCR, yet TCRdb's version contains in-frame clones alone and is incomplete. Of 100,000 or so clones in the sample, less than 95% are singletons; the top ten hold 0.31%. The CDR3 is 12 residues long. The V call is TRBV1, the J call TRBJ2-2; the table calls TRBD1, which could not be checked here. TRBV1 is labeled a pseudogene. The specimen was CD4+ or CD8+ T cells sorted from blood, collected in a trial of the OX40 agonist ivuxolimab. The receptor was isolated from an adult with an advanced solid tumor such as melanoma, head and neck, liver or kidney cancer. CDR3 DNA: TGCACCAGCACACTAAGGGGCGGGGAGCTGTTTTTT. Protein sequence: CTSTLRGGELFF.